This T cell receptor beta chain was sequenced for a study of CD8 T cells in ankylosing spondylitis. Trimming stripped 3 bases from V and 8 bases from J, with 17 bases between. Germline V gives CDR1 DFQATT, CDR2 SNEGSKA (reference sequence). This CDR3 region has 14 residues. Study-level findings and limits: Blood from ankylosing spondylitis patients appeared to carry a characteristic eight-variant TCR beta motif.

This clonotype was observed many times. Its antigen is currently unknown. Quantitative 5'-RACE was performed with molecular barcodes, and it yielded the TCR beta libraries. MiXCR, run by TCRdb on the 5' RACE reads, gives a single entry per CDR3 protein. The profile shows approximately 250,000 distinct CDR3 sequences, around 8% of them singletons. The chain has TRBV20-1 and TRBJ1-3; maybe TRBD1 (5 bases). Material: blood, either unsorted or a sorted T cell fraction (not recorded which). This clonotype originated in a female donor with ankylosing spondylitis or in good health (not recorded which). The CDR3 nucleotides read TGCAGTGCTAGGGGTGCAGGGCCAGCAGACACCATATATTTT. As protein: CSARGAGPADTIYF.